This T cell receptor beta chain was sequenced in a study of CD8 T cells in ankylosing spondylitis. Study results and caveats: Clones linked to disease were reported to show significant enrichment in matched ankylosing spondylitis synovial fluid. The study identified a TCR beta motif of roughly eight highly homologous variants that appeared characteristic of ankylosing spondylitis blood.

Each TCR beta library was made by quantitative 5'-RACE that incorporated molecular barcodes. TCRdb called the 5' RACE reads again in MiXCR, with one record for every CDR3 protein. The sample has 300,000 to 400,000 distinct CDR3 sequences, roughly 20% seen once. This CDR3 has 17 amino acids. Between the trimmed V and J ends, which lost 5 bases and 9 bases, there was a span of 28 bases. CDR1 and CDR2 (germline): SGHTA, FQGNSA. As concerns this clonotype: Its antigen is unidentified.

The source of this sequence is a male donor with ankylosing spondylitis or in good health (not recorded which). The sample consisted of blood, either unsorted or a sorted T cell fraction (not recorded which). The chain carries TRBV7-2 and TRBJ2-5; D is possibly TRBD2 (6 bases). CDR3 loop: CASSPSPSEAILGAQYF. The CDR3 DNA reads as TGTGCCAGCAGCCCCTCCCCTAGCGAGGCGATCCTGGGTGCCCAGTACTTC.